The rows below give T cell receptor beta chains drawn from one sample of a study of early stage breast cancer tumors. Produced via immunoSEQ multiplex PCR; TCRdb's table is partial and in-frame only. The sample yields about 51,000 clones, around 80% seen once. The sample consisted of blood. The receptor set was obtained from a person in their 40s with breast cancer. CDR3s include the opening cysteine and the closing phenylalanine or tryptophan. Fields, in order: D gene, J gene, clone size, V gene, CDR3 protein, CDR3 DNA. D genes are given only for firm matches. Expanded clones are given a class, and other clones once, few, many or no size at all.

TRBD2,TRBJ2-5,few,TRBV2,CASRGPGLVNIGQETQYF,TGTGCCAGCAGGGGACCGGGACTAGTTAATATCGGTCAAGAGACCCAGTACTTC
TRBD2,TRBJ2-7,.,TRBV4-2,CASSQEKAGGPSDEQYF,TGTGCCAGCAGCCAAGAAAAAGCGGGAGGGCCATCCGACGAGCAGTACTTC
TRBD2,TRBJ2-6,.,TRBV11-3,CASSSVSGTTPSGANVLTF,TGTGCCAGCAGCTCCGTCTCCGGGACTACCCCCTCTGGGGCCAACGTCCTGACTTTC
.,TRBJ2-7,few,TRBV27,CASSLSDQNEQYF,TGTGCCAGCAGTTTATCGGACCAGAACGAGCAGTACTTC
.,TRBJ1-2,.,TRBV30,CAWSSVNRPEYGYTF,TGTGCCTGGAGTTCAGTTAACCGGCCCGAATATGGCTACACCTTC
TRBD1,TRBJ2-7,.,TRBV6-1,CASSEGAGGGEQYF,TGTGCCAGCAGTGAAGGGGCAGGGGGCGGCGAGCAGTACTTC
TRBD2,TRBJ2-5,.,TRBV29-1,CSVASGQETQYF,TGCAGCGTTGCTAGCGGACAAGAGACCCAGTACTTC
.,TRBJ2-1,.,TRBV6-6,CASSARIVPNEQFF,TGTGCCAGCAGTGCTAGGATCGTACCCAATGAGCAGTTCTTC
TRBD2,TRBJ2-1,once,TRBV4-2,CASSQEGTSGSSYNEQFF,TGTGCCAGCAGCCAAGAAGGGACTAGCGGGAGCTCCTACAATGAGCAGTTCTTC
.,TRBJ2-6,few,TRBV7-2,CASSLDRAGANVLTF,TGTGCCAGCAGCTTAGACAGGGCTGGGGCCAACGTCCTGACTTTC
TRBD1,TRBJ2-3,.,TRBV29-1,CSGQTGADTQYF,TGCAGCGGACAAACAGGGGCAGATACGCAGTATTTT
.,TRBJ1-1,.,TRBV30,CAWSQGYPEAFF,TGTGCCTGGAGTCAGGGCTACCCTGAAGCTTTCTTT
TRBD1,TRBJ1-4,.,TRBV5-8,CASSMRTGQRGKLFF,TGTGCCAGCAGTATGAGGACAGGGCAGAGGGGAAAACTGTTTTTT
TRBD2,TRBJ2-2,.,TRBV4-1,CASSQVWTSGRAGELFF,TGCGCCAGCAGCCAAGTGTGGACTAGCGGGAGGGCCGGGGAGCTGTTTTTT
TRBD2,TRBJ2-3,.,TRBV5-1,CASSLGGVGSGDTQYF,TGCGCCAGCAGCCTGGGGGGGGTAGGGAGTGGCGATACGCAGTATTTT
.,TRBJ1-2,.,TRBV19,CASSISTGRDYTF,TGTGCCAGTAGTATTTCCACAGGCAGGGACTACACCTTC
.,TRBJ2-2,.,TRBV30,CAWSKGGTGELFF,TGTGCCTGGAGTAAGGGAGGCACCGGGGAGCTGTTTTTT
.,TRBJ1-6,.,TRBV11-3,CASSLGGDGSSPLHF,TGTGCCAGCAGCTTAGGGGGGGACGGCTCATCACCCCTCCACTTT
TRBD2,TRBJ2-4,.,TRBV5-4,CASSDQRAGAGNIQYF,TGTGCCAGCAGCGACCAGAGGGCGGGAGCCGGAAACATTCAGTACTTC
.,TRBJ1-1,few,TRBV12-5,CASGLTVNTEAFF,TGTGCTAGTGGTTTGACAGTGAACACTGAAGCTTTCTTT
.,TRBJ1-4,.,TRBV6-1,CASSRDGYNEKLFF,TGTGCCAGCAGCCGGGACGGCTATAATGAAAAACTGTTTTTT
.,TRBJ2-5,.,TRBV6-1,CASSVFGETQYF,TGTGCCAGCAGTGTGTTCGGAGAGACCCAGTACTTC
TRBD2,TRBJ2-2,.,TRBV5-4,CASSTTSGVITGELFF,TGTGCCAGCAGTACAACTAGCGGGGTCATCACCGGGGAGCTGTTTTTT
.,TRBJ2-2,.,TRBV6-5,CAVQPWGQTGELFF,TGTGCCGTACAGCCCTGGGGACAAACCGGGGAGCTGTTTTTT
TRBD1,TRBJ1-2,.,TRBV6-5,CASNQQGGRGGYTF,TGTGCCAGCAACCAGCAGGGGGGTAGGGGTGGCTACACCTTC
.,TRBJ1-2,.,TRBV6-1,CASSDQETRNYGYTF,TGTGCCAGCAGTGATCAGGAGACACGGAACTATGGCTACACCTTC
TRBD2,TRBJ2-1,once,TRBV6-4,CASMSEAGWFF,TGTGCCAGCATGTCGGAAGCGGGATGGTTCTTC
.,TRBJ2-6,.,TRBV9,CASSVGPSGANVLTF,TGTGCCAGCAGCGTTGGCCCCTCTGGGGCCAACGTCCTGACTTTC
.,TRBJ2-6,.,TRBV27,CASSPAAQVSGANVLTF,TGTGCCAGCAGTCCCGCAGCGCAGGTATCCGGGGCCAACGTCCTGACTTTC
TRBD2,TRBJ2-1,.,TRBV4-2,CASSPRGRVAGSSYNEQFF,TGTGCCAGCAGCCCACGTGGGAGAGTAGCGGGGAGCTCCTACAATGAGCAGTTCTTC
.,TRBJ2-3,.,TRBV30,CAWSPDQAEPTSSTDTQYF,TGTGCCTGGAGCCCCGACCAGGCTGAACCTACCTCTAGCACAGATACGCAGTATTTT
.,TRBJ1-1,.,TRBV29-1,CSAEQGGGTEAFF,TGCAGCGCCGAACAGGGCGGAGGTACTGAAGCTTTCTTT
.,TRBJ1-1,.,TRBV27,CASSLSISLNTEAFF,TGTGCCAGCAGTTTATCGATCTCCCTCAACACTGAAGCTTTCTTT
.,TRBJ1-4,.,TRBV28,CASSRTEKLFF,TGTGCCAGCAGCCGGACCGAAAAACTGTTTTTT
TRBD1,TRBJ1-2,once,TRBV30,CAWSVRRGQGYTF,TGTGCCTGGAGTGTAAGGAGGGGGCAAGGCTACACCTTC
.,TRBJ2-3,.,TRBV7-9,CASSFGVNTDTQYF,TGTGCCAGCAGCTTTGGGGTTAACACAGATACGCAGTATTTT
TRBD2,TRBJ2-7,.,TRBV30,CAWSVGGGLSYEQYF,TGTGCCTGGAGTGTTGGGGGAGGGTTATCCTACGAGCAGTACTTC
.,TRBJ1-1,.,TRBV11-2,CASSLGGVNTEAFF,TGTGCCAGCAGCTTAGGAGGGGTGAACACTGAAGCTTTCTTT
TRBD1,TRBJ2-7,.,TRBV7-8,CASSLASRTGGNYEQYF,TGTGCCAGCAGCTTAGCGAGCCGAACAGGGGGTAACTACGAGCAGTACTTC
.,TRBJ2-2,once,TRBV7-6,CASSPTSPTGELFF,TGTGCCAGCAGCCCTACCTCCCCCACCGGGGAGCTGTTTTTT
.,TRBJ2-3,.,TRBV5-1,CASSLMIMGDTQYF,TGCGCCAGCAGCTTGATGATAATGGGAGATACGCAGTATTTT
.,TRBJ2-1,few,TRBV21-1,CASSKVEENEQFF,TGTGCCAGCAGCAAAGTCGAGGAAAATGAGCAGTTCTTC
.,TRBJ2-7,.,TRBV5-4,CASSPSGAGSYEQYF,TGTGCCAGCAGCCCCTCGGGGGCCGGGTCCTACGAGCAGTACTTC
.,TRBJ2-7,.,TRBV6-1,CASSSSPTYEQYF,TGTGCCAGCAGTTCCTCGCCAACCTACGAGCAGTACTTC
.,TRBJ2-3,.,TRBV10-2,CASSESSDTQYF,TGCGCCAGCAGTGAGTCCTCAGATACGCAGTATTTT
TRBD1,TRBJ1-1,.,TRBV6-6,CASGSTGEGTEAFF,TGTGCCAGCGGATCTACAGGGGAGGGAACTGAAGCTTTCTTT
.,TRBJ1-1,.,TRBV25-1,CASSESKGRGTEAFF,TGTGCCAGCAGTGAATCAAAAGGCCGCGGCACTGAAGCTTTCTTT
.,TRBJ2-3,.,TRBV15,CATSTGPTFGQYF,TGTGCCACCAGCACCGGACCGACGTTTGGGCAGTATTTT
.,TRBJ1-3,.,TRBV18,CASSPQREAGNTIYF,TGTGCCAGCTCACCGCAAAGGGAGGCGGGAAACACCATATATTTT